This T cell receptor (beta chain) was identified during a study of T-cell memory formation after mild COVID-19. Germline-derived CDR1 and CDR2 are DFQATT and SNEGSKA (reference sequence). Trimming left V 3 bases short and J 4 bases short, with 10 bases between. The CDR3 is 13 amino acids. Of note for this clonotype: Its antigen remains unidentified.

TCRdb used MiXCR to reprocess the 5' RACE reads, holding one entry per CDR3 protein. This sample has over 350,000 distinct CDR3 sequences; approximately 24% occur once, and the top ten carry roughly 8.9%. Study-wide results and caveats: Contracting clones, day 15 to 85, had balanced CD4/CD8, and later expanders favored CD4+.

J is TRBJ2-1 and V is TRBV20-1; possible D gene TRBD2, 5 bases. The sequenced material came from PBMCs or a T cell subset sorted from them (not recorded which). This TCR derives from an adult woman who had mild COVID-19 (a few samples of this study predate the infection). Cell type and time point are not known. The CDR3 DNA reads as TGCAGTGCTAGGAACCGGGGTTACAATGAGCAGTTCTTC. Translation: CSARNRGYNEQFF.